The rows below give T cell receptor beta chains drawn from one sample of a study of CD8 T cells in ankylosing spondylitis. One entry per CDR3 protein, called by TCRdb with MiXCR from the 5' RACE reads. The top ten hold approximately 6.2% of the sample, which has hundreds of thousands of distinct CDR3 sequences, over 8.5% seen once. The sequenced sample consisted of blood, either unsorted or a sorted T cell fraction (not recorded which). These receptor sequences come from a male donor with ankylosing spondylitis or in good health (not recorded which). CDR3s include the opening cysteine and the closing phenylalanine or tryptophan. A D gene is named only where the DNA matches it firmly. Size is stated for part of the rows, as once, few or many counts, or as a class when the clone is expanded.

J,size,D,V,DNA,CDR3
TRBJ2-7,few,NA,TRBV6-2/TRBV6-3,TGTGCCAGCACTCCCCCCGGGGGGCCCTACGAGCAGTACTTC,CASTPPGGPYEQYF
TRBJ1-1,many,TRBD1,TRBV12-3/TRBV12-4,TGTGCCAGCAGTTTATCCGGACAGGGGAACACTGAAGCTTTCTTT,CASSLSGQGNTEAFF
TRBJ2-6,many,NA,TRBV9,TGTGCCAGCAGCACCTTTTCTGGGGCCAACGTCCTGACTTTC,CASSTFSGANVLTF
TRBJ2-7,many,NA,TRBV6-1,TGTGCCAGCATGACACGTACCCAAGGGGACGAGCAGTACTTC,CASMTRTQGDEQYF
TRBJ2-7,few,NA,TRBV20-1,TGCAGTGCTAAAACCCGAGGCGAGCAGTACTTC,CSAKTRGEQYF
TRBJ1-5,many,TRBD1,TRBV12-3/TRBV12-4,TGTGCCAGCAGTTCCACAGGGGGCAATCAGCCCCAGCATTTT,CASSSTGGNQPQHF
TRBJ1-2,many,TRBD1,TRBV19,TGTGCCAGTAGTTCAGGGGGCGATTATGGCTACACCTTC,CASSSGGDYGYTF
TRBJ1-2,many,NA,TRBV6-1,TGTGCCAGCAGTGCTAACGGGGTAGGATATGGCTACACCTTC,CASSANGVGYGYTF
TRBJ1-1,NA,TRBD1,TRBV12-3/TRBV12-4,TGTGCCAGCAGTGTAGTCCGGGGGGGGACAGGGGGCAACACTGAAGCTTTCTTT,CASSVVRGGTGGNTEAFF
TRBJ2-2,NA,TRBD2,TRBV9,TGTGCCAGCAGCGTCGGGACTAGCGGGATCACCGGGGAGCTGTTTTTT,CASSVGTSGITGELFF
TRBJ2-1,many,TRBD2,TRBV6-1,TGTGCCACCTGGCGGGGGGGCTACAATGAGCAGTTCTTC,CATWRGGYNEQFF
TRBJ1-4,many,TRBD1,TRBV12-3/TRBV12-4,TGTGCCAGCAGTCCCCGGACAGGGCTGGGTGAAAAACTGTTTTTT,CASSPRTGLGEKLFF
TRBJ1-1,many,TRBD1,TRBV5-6,TGTGCCAGCAGCTATGGCACAGGGGGCGAAGCTTTCTTT,CASSYGTGGEAFF
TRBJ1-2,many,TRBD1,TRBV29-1,TGCAGCGTTGACGGGTCCGGGACAGGTAACGGCTACACCTTC,CSVDGSGTGNGYTF
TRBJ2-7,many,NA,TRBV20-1,TGCAGTGCTAGAGGGGGTAGGGCGACTACCTCTCCCTACGAGCAGTACTTC,CSARGGRATTSPYEQYF
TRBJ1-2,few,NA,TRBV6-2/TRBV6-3,TGTGCCAGCAGCACGCGGGGAACGGGGGATGGCTACACCTTC,CASSTRGTGDGYTF
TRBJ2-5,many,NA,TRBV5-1,TGCGCCAGCAGCTTGGGCGTACGAGAGGAGACCCAGTACTTC,CASSLGVREETQYF
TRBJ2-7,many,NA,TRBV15,TGTGCCACCGGCGCAGGGACCTTCACCTACGAGCAGTACTTC,CATGAGTFTYEQYF
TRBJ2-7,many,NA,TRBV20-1,TGCAGTGCTAGGCCCCGTGGGGGGACCCCCTACGAGCAGTACTTC,CSARPRGGTPYEQYF
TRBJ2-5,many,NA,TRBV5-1,TGCGCCAGCAGCATGGGGGAGACCCAGTACTTC,CASSMGETQYF
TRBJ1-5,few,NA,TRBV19,TGTGCCAGTAGTATAGTGGACAGAAGTATCAATCAGCCCCAGCATTTT,CASSIVDRSINQPQHF
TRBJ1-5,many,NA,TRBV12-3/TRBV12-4,TGTGCCAGCAGTGCTGGACAGAGCAATCAGCCCCAGCATTTT,CASSAGQSNQPQHF
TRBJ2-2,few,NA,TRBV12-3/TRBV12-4,TGTGCCAGCAGTTTTGGGGGGGGGCGAGGGGAGCTGTTTTTT,CASSFGGGRGELFF
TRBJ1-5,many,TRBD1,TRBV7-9,TGTGCCAGCAGCCGCTCCCGCAGGGGGTCTAATCAGCCCCAGCATTTT,CASSRSRRGSNQPQHF
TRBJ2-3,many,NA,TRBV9,TGTGCCAGCAGCGTAGAGGCTCGAACAGATACGCAGTATTTT,CASSVEARTDTQYF
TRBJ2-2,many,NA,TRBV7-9,TGTGCCAGCAGCTTCGGGGGAGACACCGGGGAGCTGTTTTTT,CASSFGGDTGELFF
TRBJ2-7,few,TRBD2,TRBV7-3,TGTGCCAGCAGCCTTAGCGGGGGCCCCTCCTACGAGCAGTACTTC,CASSLSGGPSYEQYF
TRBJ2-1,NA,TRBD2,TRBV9,TGTGCCAGCAGCGCGCTAGCGGGGGGGCCTTATGAGCAGTTCTTC,CASSALAGGPYEQFF
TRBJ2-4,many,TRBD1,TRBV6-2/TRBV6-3,TGTGCCAGCAGCCGACCACCGACAGGGGCCTTCAAAAACATTCAGTACTTC,CASSRPPTGAFKNIQYF
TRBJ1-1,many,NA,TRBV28,TGTGCCAGCAGTCTGGCAGGGTTAATCGCTGAAGCTTTCTTT,CASSLAGLIAEAFF
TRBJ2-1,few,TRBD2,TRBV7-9,TGTGCCAGCAGCTTGACGAGCGGGGCCACCTACAATGAGCAGTTCTTC,CASSLTSGATYNEQFF
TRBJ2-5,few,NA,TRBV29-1,TGCAGCGTTAGTGACAGGGGCCTTCGGGGGGCCGAGACCCAGTACTTC,CSVSDRGLRGAETQYF
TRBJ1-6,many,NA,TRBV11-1,TGTGCCAGCCCATCGGGGGGGCCTTCACCCCTCCACTTT,CASPSGGPSPLHF
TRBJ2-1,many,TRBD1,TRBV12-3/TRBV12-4,TGTGCCAGCAGTTCCGGACAGGGGATGCGCTCCTACAATGAGCAGTTCTTC,CASSSGQGMRSYNEQFF
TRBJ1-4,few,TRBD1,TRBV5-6,TGTGCCAGCAGCGAGGGGACAGTTAATGAAAAACTGTTTTTT,CASSEGTVNEKLFF
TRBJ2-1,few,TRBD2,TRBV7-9,TGTGCCAGCAGCAGCTCTAGCGGGGGATACAATGAGCAGTTCTTC,CASSSSSGGYNEQFF
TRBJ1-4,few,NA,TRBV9,TGTGCCAGCAGCGTAGGGGGGATCGGTGAAAAACTGTTTTTT,CASSVGGIGEKLFF
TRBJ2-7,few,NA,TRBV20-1,TGCAGTGCTAGAGATATGGGATTCTCCTACGAGCAGTACTTC,CSARDMGFSYEQYF
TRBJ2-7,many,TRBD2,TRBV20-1,TGCAGTGCCCTTCGGACTAGCGGGGCCTACGAGCAGTACTTC,CSALRTSGAYEQYF
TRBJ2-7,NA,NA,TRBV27,TGTGCCAGCAGTCCCTCCTGGGGTAGCGACTCCTACGAGCAGTACTTC,CASSPSWGSDSYEQYF